Listed here are 30 T cell receptor beta chains from one sample, sequenced in a study of cytomegalovirus exposure and HLA in healthy donors. With 60 Vbeta and 13 Jbeta primers, the PCR was carried out. Using immunoSEQ multiplex PCR, the repertoire was profiled, and TCRdb retains in-frame clones only, with some absent. The sample holds 180,000 or so clones, approximately 80% seen once. Source material: PBMCs. These receptors all come from a man aged 18 to 30 in good health and CMV-seronegative.

This clone has a handful of counts. The V gene is TRBV30, the J gene TRBJ2-7, with a possible D match to TRBD1 (5 bases). The V gene's germline CDR1 is GTSNPN and CDR2 SVGIG (reference sequence). The CDR3 length is 12 residues. V lost 1 base to trimming and J lost 2 bases, with 6 bases between them. The chain's CDR3 is CAWSGGAYEQYF. Here the CDR3 DNA reads TGTGCCTGGAGTGGGGGCGCCTACGAGCAGTACTTC.

This sequence joins TRBV10-3 and TRBJ1-2; 11 nucleotides line up with TRBD1. V lost 6 bases and J lost 6; bases outside the gene matches: 3. CDR3 length: 13 residues. Per the germline V gene, CDR1 is ENHRY and CDR2 is SYGVKD. In DNA form, the CDR3 reads TGTGCCATCAGGCCGGGACAGGGGGATGGCTACACCTTC. Translation gives CAIRPGQGDGYTF.

This chain connects TRBV10-3 to TRBJ1-3; TRBD1 might be the D (6 bases). The CDR3 runs 17 residues. The V and J ends lost 1 base and 0 bases respectively, with 13 bases between them. The germline gives CDR1 ENHRY, CDR2 SYGVKD. CDR3 sequence (DNA): TGTGCCATCAGTGAGTTCGCAGGGGCCCTCTCTGGAAACACCATATATTTT. This translates into CAISEFAGALSGNTIYF.

The chain is built from TRBV4-1 and TRBJ2-3; 7 nucleotides agree with TRBD1. This CDR3 region has 15 residues. From germline, CDR1 is MGHRA and CDR2 YSYEKL. Germline trimming cut 2 bases from V and 8 bases from J; bases unmatched to any gene: 10. The CDR3 loop reads CASSQRDETGTTQYF. CDR3 sequence (DNA): TGCGCCAGCAGCCAAAGGGACGAGACAGGGACTACGCAGTATTTT.

The V and J genes are TRBV5-1 and TRBJ1-1; tentatively, D is TRBD1 (6 bases). The CDR3 has 14 amino acids. Germline CDR1 SGHRS, CDR2 YFSETQ. Trimming took 5 bases from V and 1 from J, leaving 12 bases between them. CDR3 amino acids: CASRSGQPNTEAFF. CDR3 bases: TGCGCCAGCAGATCCGGACAGCCGAACACTGAAGCTTTCTTT.

V and J are TRBV27 and TRBJ1-1, with D possibly being TRBD1 (5 bases). Germline CDR1 is MNHEY and CDR2 is SMNVEV (reference sequence). Trimming cost V 5 bases and J 0 bases, with 10 bases left between them. The CDR3 is 14 residues long. CDR3 DNA sequence: TGTGCCAGCAGTATCGGACACATGAACACTGAAGCTTTCTTT. Encoded protein: CASSIGHMNTEAFF.

The chain combines TRBV27 with TRBJ1-5; possible D gene TRBD1, 5 bases. The CDR3 has 15 amino acids. With 5 bases removed from V and 0 bases from J, the gap between germline ends came to 11 bases. CDR1 is MNHEY and CDR2 is SMNVEV in the germline V gene (reference sequence). CDR3 amino acids: CASSAQVDSNQPQHF. CDR3 bases: TGTGCCAGCAGTGCACAGGTGGATAGCAATCAGCCCCAGCATTTT.

This rearrangement joins TRBV7-6 to TRBJ2-3, with 7 nucleotides matching TRBD2. This CDR3 is built from 16 residues. Looked up from germline, CDR1 is SGHVS and CDR2 is FNYEAQ. V lost 5 bases to trimming and J lost 0 bases; unmatched junction nucleotides: 8. CDR3 loop: CASSLEAGFSTDTQYF. CDR3 coding DNA: TGTGCCAGCAGCCTTGAAGCGGGGTTTAGCACAGATACGCAGTATTTT.

V usage is TRBV7-6 and J usage is TRBJ2-2, with 8 bases that match TRBD1. J lost 3 bases, V lost 5 bases, and 5 bases had no gene match. CDR1 is SGHVS and CDR2 is FNYEAQ in the germline V gene. The CDR3 is 15 amino acids. This CDR3 is CASSPRGLDTGELFF. CDR3 DNA: TGTGCCAGCAGCCCCAGGGGGCTCGACACCGGGGAGCTGTTTTTT. Complete variable domain (other parts from reference TRBV7-6 and TRBJ2-2): GAGVSQSPRYKVTKRGQDVALRCDPISGHVSLYWYRQALGQGPEFLTYFNYEAQQDKSGLPNDRFSAERPEGSISTLTIQRTEQRDSAMYRCASSPRGLDTGELFFGEGSRLTVL.

V usage is TRBV27 and J usage is TRBJ2-5, with 13 bases lining up with TRBD2. Germline CDR1 is MNHEY and CDR2 is SMNVEV (reference sequence). This CDR3 spans 17 amino acids. V lost 2 bases to trimming and J lost 0 bases; unmatched junction nucleotides: 3. Here the CDR3 reads CASSLRGLAGYQETQYF. The DNA of the CDR3 is TGTGCCAGCAGTTTAAGGGGACTAGCGGGGTACCAAGAGACCCAGTACTTC.

The gene calls are TRBV5-6 and TRBJ2-1; D not resolved. CDR1 is SGHDT, CDR2 YYEEEE, per germline. V was shortened by 4 bases and J by 11 bases, with 13 bases between the two germline ends. The CDR3 sequence is 12 residues long. CDR3 DNA sequence: TGTGCCAGCAGCCCATTGGAGCATCAGCAGTTCTTC. It codes for CASSPLEHQQFF.

The chain combines TRBV9 with TRBJ2-3, with 7 bases identical to TRBD2. CDR1 and CDR2 (germline): SGDLS, YYNGEE. This CDR3 comprises 16 residues. Trimming took 0 bases from V and 0 from J; bases not matched to a gene: 4. CDR3 nucleotides: TGTGCCAGCAGCGTAGGAGCGGGAACTAGCACAGATACGCAGTATTTT. It yields the protein CASSVGAGTSTDTQYF.

CDR3 in amino acids: CASSLVMADDYGYTF. The CDR3 DNA is TGTGCCAGCAGCTTAGTTATGGCAGATGACTATGGCTACACCTTC. The chain has TRBV11-2 and TRBJ1-2, with unresolved D. The CDR3 runs to 15 residues. Trimming cost V 1 base and J 3 bases, with 12 bases left between them. The germline CDR1 and CDR2 sequences are SGHAT and FQNNGV.

The chain carries TRBV4-1 and TRBJ1-1; 10 bases match TRBD1. Trimming removed 7 bases from V and 1 base from J; junction bases left unmatched: 9. CDR1 is MGHRA, CDR2 YSYEKL, per germline. This CDR3 spans 16 amino acids. This CDR3 is CASNQGDRGPNTEAFF. The DNA for the CDR3 is TGCGCCAGCAACCAGGGGGACAGGGGACCGAACACTGAAGCTTTCTTT.

This chain's CDR3 is CASRQVGGDTQYF. The CDR3 nucleotides read TGTGCCAGCAGACAAGTGGGGGGGGATACGCAGTATTTT. This chain connects TRBV7-8 to TRBJ2-3, with 7 bases matching TRBD2. J gave up 6 bases and V 6 bases, and 6 bases lay outside the gene matches. The CDR3 contains 13 residues. CDR1 is SGHVS, CDR2 FQNEAQ, per germline. The whole variable domain, filled in from reference TRBV7-8 and TRBJ2-3, reads GAGVSQSPRYKVAKRGQDVALRCDPISGHVSLFWYQQALGQGPEFLTYFQNEAQLDKSGLPSDRFFAERPEGSVSTLKIQRTQQEDSAVYLCASRQVGGDTQYFGPGTRLTVL.

As DNA, the CDR3 is TGTGCCAGCAGCCCAGGGGGTCGCAATCAGCCCCAGCATTTT. This gives the protein CASSPGGRNQPQHF. The chain recombines TRBV7-2 with TRBJ1-5; 7 bases are a match to TRBD1. The CDR3 is 14 amino acids. V gave up 5 bases and J gave up 2 bases; unmatched junction bases: 3. Germline CDR1 SGHTA, CDR2 FQGNSA.

J is TRBJ2-5 and V is TRBV27, with D maybe TRBD2 (7 bases). The germline CDR1 and CDR2 sequences are MNHEY and SMNVEV (reference sequence). Trimming removed 2 bases from V and 5 bases from J, with 12 bases in between. The length of the CDR3 is 14 residues. The CDR3 DNA sequence: TGTGCCAGCAGTTTACGGGGGGCCTCGGAGACCCAGTACTTC. Encoded protein: CASSLRGASETQYF.

This clone was seen only a few times. The V and J genes are TRBV19 and TRBJ1-2; TRBD1 might be the D (6 bases). V lost 9 bases and J lost 4, with 12 bases in between. Germline V gene data show CDR1 as LNHDA and CDR2 as SQIVND (reference sequence). The CDR3 runs 12 residues. In nucleotides, the CDR3 is TGTGCCAGAAACAGGGTTTCCTATGGCTACACCTTC. Encoded protein: CARNRVSYGYTF. Full variable domain (rest looked up from reference TRBV19 and TRBJ1-2): DGGITQSPKYLFRKEGQNVTLSCEQNLNHDAMYWYRQDPGQGLRLIYYSQIVNDFQKGDIAEGYSVSREKKESFPLTVTSAQKNPTAFYLCARNRVSYGYTFGSGTRLTVV.

CDR3 amino acids: CASSEMTGENTGELFF. In DNA, the CDR3 is TGTGCCAGCAGTGAAATGACAGGGGAGAACACCGGGGAGCTGTTTTTT. V usage is TRBV25-1 and J usage is TRBJ2-2, with 8 nucleotides matching TRBD1. In germline, CDR1 is MGHDK, CDR2 SYGVNS. V lost 2 bases, J lost 1 base, and 3 bases stayed unmatched. CDR3 size: 16 residues.

The chain employs TRBV27 and TRBJ2-5; TRBD1 matches at 8 bases. Per germline, CDR1 MNHEY and CDR2 SMNVEV (reference sequence). The J segment lost 5 bases and the V segment lost 6 bases, leaving 5 bases of the junction unmatched. The CDR3 has 13 residues. CDR3: CASSQGAIETQYF. Written as DNA, the CDR3 is TGTGCCAGCAGCCAGGGGGCTATTGAGACCCAGTACTTC.

This clone occurred a few times. The J gene is TRBJ2-7, the V gene TRBV28; 10 bases agree with TRBD1. Germline loops: CDR1 MDHEN, CDR2 SYDVKM. The length of the CDR3 is 15 residues. The V segment lost 3 bases and the J segment 2 bases; nucleotides outside the gene matches: 4. The CDR3 region is CASSFAGTGAYEQYF. CDR3 coding DNA: TGTGCCAGCAGTTTCGCCGGGACAGGGGCCTACGAGCAGTACTTC.

This clone has only a few counts. The rearrangement links TRBV10-3 to TRBJ1-2, with 7 bases identical to TRBD1. Per germline, CDR1 ENHRY and CDR2 SYGVKD. The CDR3 contains 12 residues. Trimming removed 8 bases from V and 6 bases from J; junction bases left unmatched: 6. DNA for the CDR3: TGTGCCATCCTTACAGGGGTAGATGGCTACACCTTC. Residues: CAILTGVDGYTF.

V gene TRBV6-5 combines with J gene TRBJ1-6; TRBD1 aligns across 8 bases. V was clipped by 5 bases and J by 8 bases; unmatched bases: 8. Germline V gene lookup returns CDR1 MNHEY and CDR2 SVGAGI. The CDR3 contains 15 residues. CDR3 in amino acids: CASSTQGVFYSPLHF. The CDR3 DNA follows: TGTGCCAGCAGTACACAGGGGGTTTTCTATTCACCCCTCCACTTT.

The chain carries TRBV6-1 and TRBJ1-2, with D possibly matching TRBD1 (5 bases). Trimming shortened V by 6 bases and J by 1 base, and 9 bases separated the two germline ends. CDR1 and CDR2 from the germline V gene are MNHNS and SASEGT. The CDR3 is 13 residues long. The CDR3: CASSSGFNYGYTF. Written as DNA, the CDR3 is TGTGCCAGCAGCTCAGGGTTTAACTATGGCTACACCTTC.

This clone was counted between two and nine times. This chain links TRBV30 with TRBJ2-1; D gene ambiguous. In germline, CDR1 is GTSNPN, CDR2 SVGIG (reference sequence). This CDR3 contains 9 residues. V was pared by 0 bases and J by 14 bases, with 5 bases between. The CDR3 is CAWSVEEFF. CDR3 in DNA: TGTGCCTGGAGTGTAGAGGAGTTCTTC.

V is TRBV7-2 and J is TRBJ1-1; no clear D gene. Germline lookup yields CDR1 SGHTA and CDR2 FQGNSA. The CDR3 spans 12 residues. Trimming took off 5 bases at V and 6 bases at J, with 10 bases between the two ends. The CDR3 coding sequence is TGTGCCAGCAGCCCTCACGGGGCTGAAGCTTTCTTT. Residues: CASSPHGAEAFF.

This clone was recorded a few times. The V call is TRBV4-1, the J call TRBJ2-5, with 8 nucleotides matching TRBD2. Germline assignment: CDR1 MGHRA and CDR2 YSYEKL. The CDR3 totals 17 residues. V was clipped by 1 base and J by 4 bases; unmatched bases: 11. The CDR3 bases are TGCGCCAGCAGCCAAGGTGGAAGCGGGAGAGGGAGAGAGACCCAGTACTTC. Translated, it gives CASSQGGSGRGRETQYF.

A single count supports this clone. CDR3 nucleotide sequence: TGTGCCAGTAGTATTGAGGAATTGGGTTACTACGAGCAGTACTTC. Protein product: CASSIEELGYYEQYF. The chain links TRBV19 to TRBJ2-7; D is uncertain. Trimming took 3 bases from V and 3 from J, leaving 15 bases between them. CDR1 LNHDA and CDR2 SQIVND come from the germline V gene (reference sequence). This CDR3 has 15 amino acids.

This clone has a single count. The chain joins TRBV6-5 to TRBJ2-3; possibly TRBD2 for D (6 bases). Germline assignment: CDR1 MNHEY and CDR2 SVGAGI. With 0 bases removed from V and 11 bases from J, the gap between germline ends came to 21 bases. The CDR3 runs 16 residues. CDR3 in DNA: TGTGCCAGCAGTTACTCGCGTCCTAGCGCCGCCGGCGGGCAGTATTTT. As protein: CASSYSRPSAAGGQYF.

The rearrangement joins TRBV15 to TRBJ2-1; the match to TRBD2 covers 7 bases. There are 17 residues in the CDR3. V dropped 1 base and J dropped 7; count of bases not matched to a gene: 13. In germline, CDR1 is LNHNV, CDR2 YYDKDF (reference sequence). The CDR3 loop reads CATSRVLWRESGNEQFF. DNA for the CDR3: TGTGCCACCAGCAGAGTCCTTTGGCGGGAGTCGGGGAATGAGCAGTTCTTC.